This T cell receptor beta chain was profiled in a study of cytomegalovirus exposure and HLA in healthy donors. The study ran its PCR with 60 Vbeta and 13 Jbeta primers. The repertoire was sequenced with immunoSEQ multiplex PCR; TCRdb's copy has only in-frame clones and lacks some. The sample lists 95,000 to 100,000 clones, about 76% occurring once. V gave up 2 bases and J gave up 9 bases; unmatched junction bases: 10. Looked up from germline, CDR1 is SGDLS and CDR2 is YYNGEE. The CDR3 is 14 residues long. The sample holds a few counts of this clone. The chain recombines TRBV9 with TRBJ1-2; 7 bases agree with TRBD1. This sequence was found in a man aged 40-50 years in good health and CMV-seropositive. The specimen sequenced was PBMCs. The CDR3 loop is CASSVDGTDYSYTF. In DNA, the CDR3 is TGTGCCAGCAGCGTGGATGGGACAGATTACAGCTACACCTTC.